Listed here is a single T cell receptor (beta chain). This entry comes from a study of blood T cell repertoires in COVID-19. The wider study: Whether acute or convalescent, the COVID-19 samples came from the United States, Italy and Spain.

Method: immunoSEQ multiplex PCR; TCRdb's copy keeps in-frame clones and lacks some. This table holds more than 90,000 clones, roughly nine tenths found once. This CDR3 comprises 15 residues. The J segment lost 5 bases and the V segment lost 5 bases, leaving 6 bases of the junction unmatched. The germline V gene has CDR1 LNHDA and CDR2 SQIVND (reference sequence). The sample consisted of peripheral blood. The V gene is TRBV19, the J gene TRBJ1-5, with 10 positions matching TRBD1. The TCR sequence derives from a human donor in a cohort sampled during active COVID-19. The CDR3 is CASSVDRGRDQPQHF. The CDR3 DNA is TGTGCCAGTAGTGTCGACAGGGGGCGCGATCAGCCCCAGCATTTT.